These 24 T cell receptor beta chains were all obtained from the same sample, sequenced in a study of T cells after yellow fever vaccination. TCRdb used MiXCR to reprocess the 5' RACE reads, holding one entry per CDR3 protein. In the table there are 300,000 to 400,000 distinct CDR3 sequences, 7% to 10% of which are singletons. The specimen was PBMCs, collected about 41 days after the first yellow fever vaccination. The receptors come from a man in his late teens or twenties who received the YFV17D yellow fever vaccine.

In this sample, this clonotype turned up a few times. This chain links TRBV29-1 with TRBJ2-7; 9 nucleotides agree with TRBD1. With 4 bases clipped from V and 2 bases from J, the junction kept 3 bases outside the gene matches. The germline V gene encodes CDR1 SQVTM and CDR2 ANQGSEA. The length of the CDR3 is 13 residues. The CDR3 sequence is CSVGTGDAYEQYF. The CDR3 bases are TGCAGCGTTGGGACAGGGGATGCCTACGAGCAGTACTTC.

The V and J genes are TRBV7-8 and TRBJ2-7; TRBD2 is a possible D gene (5 bases). Between the trimmed V and J ends, which lost 6 bases and 2 bases, there was a span of 14 bases. CDR3 length equals 14 residues. Germline CDR1 and CDR2: SGHVS and FQNEAQ. In DNA form, the CDR3 reads TGTGCCAGCAGGCTAGAGGGTGGCCCCTACGAGCAGTACTTC. Protein product: CASRLEGGPYEQYF.

This clonotype was seen many times. This chain links TRBV12-3 or TRBV12-4 with TRBJ2-2; 7 nucleotides align to TRBD1. The trim removed 6 bases at V and 1 base at J, leaving 8 bases unmatched. The CDR3 contains 16 residues. CDR3 protein: CASRGWDSENTGELFF. In DNA, the CDR3 is TGTGCCAGCAGGGGGTGGGACAGTGAGAACACCGGGGAGCTGTTTTTT.

The rearrangement uses TRBV4-2 and TRBJ2-5; D unresolved. The V and J ends lost 1 base and 1 base respectively, with 4 bases between them. This CDR3 contains 13 residues. Germline loops: CDR1 LGHNA, CDR2 YNFKEQ. This CDR3 reads CASSQGPQETQYF. The CDR3 nucleotides read TGTGCCAGCAGCCAAGGACCCCAAGAGACCCAGTACTTC.

This clonotype was seen only a few times. V gene TRBV4-3 combines with J gene TRBJ2-1; D could derive from TRBD1 or TRBD2 (5 bases each). This CDR3 has 13 residues. CDR1 and CDR2 (germline): LGHNA, YSLEER. V was pared by 4 bases and J by 9 bases, with 13 bases between. CDR3 nucleotides: TGCGCCAGCAGCCCCCCGGGGCCAGTTGAGCAGTTCTTC. This codes for CASSPPGPVEQFF.

The rearrangement joins TRBV7-2 to TRBJ2-7; 7 bases map to TRBD2. The V segment lost 7 bases and the J segment 3 bases; nucleotides outside the gene matches: 12. From germline, CDR1 is SGHTA and CDR2 FQGNSA. This CDR3 comprises 15 residues. CDR3 sequence reads: CASTTVSTGGYEQYF. CDR3 DNA: TGTGCCAGCACAACCGTATCGACGGGGGGCTACGAGCAGTACTTC.

The gene calls are TRBV7-3 and TRBJ2-1, with 12 bases identical to TRBD1. The V and J ends lost 1 base and 8 bases, in that order; junction bases with no gene match: 9. From germline, CDR1 is SGHTA and CDR2 FQGTGA. This CDR3 comprises 17 residues. CDR3 DNA: TGTGCCAGCAGCTTAAGCTTTCCCGGGACAGGGGGCGATGAGCAGTTCTTC. It is translated as CASSLSFPGTGGDEQFF.

This chain links TRBV5-1 with TRBJ2-3; TRBD1 matches 9 bases. In germline, CDR1 is SGHRS, CDR2 YFSETQ. The CDR3 spans 15 residues. The J segment lost 2 bases and the V segment lost 2 bases, leaving 3 bases of the junction unmatched. CDR3 sequence: CASSLQGANTDTQYF. The CDR3 DNA reads as TGCGCCAGCAGCTTACAGGGGGCTAACACAGATACGCAGTATTTT.

The table lists this clonotype with many counts. The chain uses TRBV4-3 and TRBJ2-6, with 7 bases identical to TRBD1. The CDR3 consists of 16 residues. The ends lost 1 base at V and 1 base at J; junction bases unmatched: 1. Germline CDR1 is LGHNA and CDR2 is YSLEER. The CDR3 region is CASSQVQGSGANVLTF. As DNA, the CDR3 is TGCGCCAGCAGCCAAGTACAGGGGTCTGGGGCCAACGTCCTGACTTTC.

This clonotype was counted between two and nine times. The gene calls are TRBV7-2 and TRBJ1-4, with D unresolved. Germline-derived CDR1 and CDR2 are SGHTA and FQGNSA. The CDR3 has 16 amino acids. Trimming shortened V by 1 base and J by 8 bases, and 17 bases separated the two germline ends. Written as DNA, the CDR3 is TGTGCCAGCAGCTTAGTTTTTGTATCTTCCGGGGAAAAACTGTTTTTT. This encodes CASSLVFVSSGEKLFF.

The rearrangement links TRBV5-6 to TRBJ2-1, with 7 bases identical to TRBD2. Germline CDR1 reads SGHDT; CDR2 reads YYEEEE. With V trimmed by 0 bases and J by 1 base, 1 base remained unmatched. The CDR3 totals 15 residues. CDR3 nucleotide sequence: TGTGCCAGCAGCTTGGGACTAGCTTCCTACAATGAGCAGTTCTTC. The encoded protein is CASSLGLASYNEQFF.

This clonotype came up many times. The genes are TRBV3-1 and TRBJ1-3; perhaps TRBD1 as D (6 bases). From germline, CDR1 is LGHDT and CDR2 YNNKEL (reference sequence). Trimming stripped 2 bases from V and 8 bases from J, with 22 bases between. The CDR3 length is 17 residues. The CDR3 reads CASSQRFSYTGLYTIYF. CDR3 sequence (DNA): TGTGCCAGCAGCCAACGTTTTTCATATACAGGGTTGTACACCATATATTTT.

A few counts support this clonotype. V and J are TRBV5-1 and TRBJ2-5, with 8 bases that match TRBD1. The length of the CDR3 is 14 residues. CDR1 SGHRS and CDR2 YFSETQ come from the germline V gene. Trimming cost V 2 bases and J 5 bases; bases outside gene matches: 5. CDR3 nucleotide sequence: TGCGCCAGCAGCTTCGGACAGGGTCTCGAGACCCAGTACTTC. This sequence encodes CASSFGQGLETQYF.

This clonotype was observed at least ten times. The V and J genes are TRBV5-1 and TRBJ2-2, with D perhaps being TRBD1 or TRBD2 (5 bases each). Germline CDR1 SGHRS, CDR2 YFSETQ. The CDR3 runs 15 residues. The V end was cut by 7 bases, the J end by 3 bases, with 16 bases between. The CDR3 spells CASGLGQGYTGELFF. The CDR3 nucleotides are TGCGCCAGCGGACTCGGCCAGGGATACACCGGGGAGCTGTTTTTT.

The chain employs TRBV2 and TRBJ2-3, with 8 bases identical to TRBD2. The CDR3 consists of 12 residues. The germline V gene encodes CDR1 SNHLY and CDR2 FYNNEI. V dropped 6 bases and J dropped 10; count of bases not matched to a gene: 6. The CDR3 bases are TGTGCCAGCAGACCTAGCGGGCCTGCGCAGTATTTT. It yields the protein CASRPSGPAQYF.

V and J are TRBV12-3 or TRBV12-4 and TRBJ1-2; possibly TRBD1 for D (5 bases). The V gene lost 1 base and the J gene lost 7 bases, with 10 bases spanning the gap. The CDR3 covers 13 residues. In DNA, the CDR3 is TGTGCCAGCAGTTTAGAGGGGTCGGGTGGCTACACCTTC. Translation gives CASSLEGSGGYTF.

The rearrangement joins TRBV3-1 to TRBJ2-7; D is uncertain. V lost 0 bases to trimming and J lost 6 bases, with 21 bases between them. The CDR3 consists of 17 residues. CDR1 and CDR2 from the germline V gene are LGHDT and YNNKEL (reference sequence). In DNA, the CDR3 is TGTGCCAGCAGCCAAGAACGTGTTATCTGGGCTTACGGCGAGCAGTACTTC. Amino acid sequence: CASSQERVIWAYGEQYF.

The gene calls are TRBV7-2 and TRBJ2-2; 10 nucleotides align to TRBD2. The germline gives CDR1 SGHTA, CDR2 FQGNSA. With V trimmed by 2 bases and J by 4 bases, 7 bases remained unmatched. The CDR3 has 17 amino acids. The CDR3 nucleotides are TGTGCCAGCAGCTTACCATCTAGCGGGGGAACCACCGGGGAGCTGTTTTTT. Encoded protein: CASSLPSSGGTTGELFF.

The chain combines TRBV5-4 with TRBJ2-2, with 7 bases fitting TRBD2. V lost 2 bases and J lost 1; bases outside the gene matches: 2. There are 15 residues in the CDR3. CDR1 and CDR2 (germline): SGHNT, YYREEE (reference sequence). CDR3 loop: CASSFTSVNTGELFF. The DNA for the CDR3 is TGTGCCAGCAGCTTCACTAGCGTGAACACCGGGGAGCTGTTTTTT.

The chain carries TRBV5-1 and TRBJ1-1, with a weak D call TRBD1 (5 bases). This CDR3 is 15 amino acids long. Germline-derived CDR1 and CDR2 are SGHRS and YFSETQ. V shed 0 bases and J shed 1 base, with 10 bases lying between them. The CDR3 loop reads CASSLVGTANTEAFF. As DNA, the CDR3 is TGCGCCAGCAGCTTGGTCGGGACGGCGAACACTGAAGCTTTCTTT.

The V call is TRBV27, the J call TRBJ1-5, with D possibly matching TRBD1 (5 bases). This CDR3 has 14 amino acids. The ends were cut back, 6 bases at V and 3 bases at J, with 12 bases in the middle. The germline V gene has CDR1 MNHEY and CDR2 SMNVEV (reference sequence). CDR3 nucleotides: TGTGCCAGCAGCTATGGGGGTTTCAATCAGCCCCAGCATTTT. Protein sequence: CASSYGGFNQPQHF.

This clonotype was observed a few times. This chain uses TRBV10-3 with TRBJ2-3, with 12 bases aligning to TRBD2. There are 16 residues in the CDR3. V gave up 4 bases and J gave up 2 bases; unmatched junction bases: 4. Germline V gene sequence: CDR1 ENHRY, CDR2 SYGVKD. The CDR3: CAISARTSGITDTQYF. The CDR3 DNA follows: TGTGCCATCAGTGCGCGGACTAGCGGGATCACAGATACGCAGTATTTT.

In regard to this clonotype: At one end the junction does not follow the germline gene, possibly because of a read error. This chain connects TRBV7-2 to TRBJ1-5, with a possible D match to TRBD1 (6 bases). The germline V gene encodes CDR1 SGHTA and CDR2 FQGNSA. CDR3 size: 14 residues. CDR3 loop: CATGQGSHGQPPHF. The DNA for the CDR3 is TGTGCCACCGGTCAGGGATCCCACGGACAGCCCCCGCATTTT.

In its sample, this clonotype was seen a few times. The CDR3 DNA follows: TGTGCCAGCAGCTTAACAGGTGCAAGCTCCTACAATGAGCAGTTCTTC. This codes for CASSLTGASSYNEQFF. The chain is built from TRBV11-2 and TRBJ2-1, with a tentative D call TRBD1 (5 bases). CDR1 SGHAT and CDR2 FQNNGV come from the germline V gene. Trimming took 2 bases from V and 0 from J, leaving 11 bases between them. The CDR3 length is 16 residues.